This is a list of T cell receptor beta chains from one sample in a study of T cell responses to AZD1222 COVID-19 vaccine. Data came from immunoSEQ multiplex PCR; TCRdb stores just in-frame clones and leaves some out. Among about 160,000 clones listed, 88% were seen once. This sample comprised peripheral blood, obtained on day 0 of AZD1222 vaccination. Every receptor here comes from an adult in good health. The CDR3 runs from the conserved cysteine through the conserved F or W. The order of the fields is D gene, clone size, J gene, V gene, CDR3 protein, CDR3 DNA. D genes are given only for firm matches. Rows give clone size only sometimes, using once, few, many, or a class for an expanded clone.

d_gene: NA
abundance: NA
j_gene: TRBJ2-7
v_gene: TRBV5-1
CDR3aa: CASSRGQAYEQYF
CDR3nt: TGCGCCAGCAGCCGGGGACAAGCCTACGAGCAGTACTTC

d_gene: NA
abundance: once
j_gene: TRBJ2-5
v_gene: TRBV5-1
CDR3aa: CASSLGHPQGETQYF
CDR3nt: TGCGCCAGCAGCTTGGGTCATCCCCAAGGAGAGACCCAGTACTTC

d_gene: NA
abundance: once
j_gene: TRBJ1-2
v_gene: TRBV7-8
CDR3aa: CASSFLTNYGYTF
CDR3nt: TGTGCCAGCAGCTTCTTGACTAACTATGGCTACACCTTC

d_gene: NA
abundance: NA
j_gene: TRBJ2-1
v_gene: TRBV28
CDR3aa: CASSSQVGQFF
CDR3nt: TGTGCCAGCAGTTCCCAAGTGGGGCAGTTCTTC

d_gene: NA
abundance: NA
j_gene: TRBJ1-2
v_gene: TRBV29-1
CDR3aa: CSAGEGYGYTF
CDR3nt: TGCAGCGCTGGAGAAGGCTATGGCTACACCTTC

d_gene: NA
abundance: NA
j_gene: TRBJ1-1
v_gene: TRBV7-9
CDR3aa: CASSLMGENTEAFF
CDR3nt: TGTGCCAGCAGCTTAATGGGCGAGAACACTGAAGCTTTCTTT

d_gene: NA
abundance: NA
j_gene: TRBJ2-7
v_gene: TRBV15
CDR3aa: CATSRDQGREQYF
CDR3nt: TGTGCCACCAGCAGAGATCAGGGCCGCGAGCAGTACTTC

d_gene: TRBD1
abundance: NA
j_gene: TRBJ1-5
v_gene: TRBV30
CDR3aa: CAWSPGQGALVGNQPQHF
CDR3nt: TGTGCCTGGTCGCCCGGACAGGGTGCATTAGTCGGCAATCAGCCCCAGCATTTT

d_gene: NA
abundance: NA
j_gene: TRBJ2-3
v_gene: TRBV10-3
CDR3aa: CAISESGPFAGSTDTQYF
CDR3nt: TGTGCCATCAGTGAGTCTGGGCCTTTCGCGGGAAGCACAGATACGCAGTATTTT

d_gene: NA
abundance: NA
j_gene: TRBJ1-6
v_gene: TRBV28
CDR3aa: CASRTYSGTPNSPLHF
CDR3nt: TGTGCCAGCAGGACTTACTCCGGGACACCTAATTCACCCCTCCACTTT

d_gene: TRBD2
abundance: NA
j_gene: TRBJ2-1
v_gene: TRBV7-3
CDR3aa: CASSGSGTSTNEQFF
CDR3nt: TGTGCCAGCAGCGGAAGCGGGACTAGCACCAATGAGCAGTTCTTC

d_gene: NA
abundance: NA
j_gene: TRBJ1-4
v_gene: TRBV19
CDR3aa: CASSSTGEKLFF
CDR3nt: TGTGCCAGTAGTTCAACGGGTGAAAAACTGTTTTTT

d_gene: TRBD1
abundance: NA
j_gene: TRBJ1-6
v_gene: TRBV28
CDR3aa: CASSFTRQGGASPLHF
CDR3nt: TGTGCCAGCAGTTTTACCCGACAGGGCGGGGCTTCACCCCTCCACTTT

d_gene: TRBD1
abundance: many
j_gene: TRBJ1-5
v_gene: TRBV27
CDR3aa: CASSSRTGQISNQPQHF
CDR3nt: TGTGCCAGCAGTTCACGGACAGGCCAAATTAGCAATCAGCCCCAGCATTTT

d_gene: TRBD1
abundance: NA
j_gene: TRBJ1-2
v_gene: TRBV28
CDR3aa: CASSLSTGAGGYTF
CDR3nt: TGTGCCAGCAGTTTATCCACAGGGGCTGGTGGCTACACCTTC

d_gene: NA
abundance: few
j_gene: TRBJ2-7
v_gene: TRBV19
CDR3aa: CASSWGASYEQYF
CDR3nt: TGTGCCAGTAGTTGGGGGGCCTCCTACGAGCAGTACTTC

d_gene: TRBD1
abundance: NA
j_gene: TRBJ1-1
v_gene: TRBV6-5
CDR3aa: CASSLDRASGEAFF
CDR3nt: TGTGCCAGCAGTCTGGACAGGGCCAGTGGTGAAGCTTTCTTT

d_gene: NA
abundance: NA
j_gene: TRBJ2-1
v_gene: TRBV5-4
CDR3aa: CASSPRSGSYNEQFF
CDR3nt: TGTGCCAGCAGCCCCCGTAGCGGCTCCTACAATGAGCAGTTCTTC

d_gene: NA
abundance: NA
j_gene: TRBJ1-5
v_gene: TRBV6-6
CDR3aa: CASTLGAGQPQHF
CDR3nt: TGTGCCAGCACCCTGGGAGCTGGCCAGCCCCAGCATTTT

d_gene: NA
abundance: NA
j_gene: TRBJ2-1
v_gene: TRBV5-6
CDR3aa: CASSLVTVQLHNEQFF
CDR3nt: TGTGCCAGCAGCTTGGTTACAGTACAGTTACACAATGAGCAGTTCTTC

d_gene: NA
abundance: NA
j_gene: TRBJ1-3
v_gene: TRBV7-9
CDR3aa: CASSPHTGNTIYF
CDR3nt: TGTGCCAGCAGTCCTCATACTGGAAACACCATATATTTT

d_gene: NA
abundance: NA
j_gene: TRBJ2-7
v_gene: TRBV7-2
CDR3aa: CASSSRDGSYEQYF
CDR3nt: TGTGCCAGCAGCTCCCGGGACGGGTCCTACGAGCAGTACTTC

d_gene: NA
abundance: NA
j_gene: TRBJ2-5
v_gene: TRBV2
CDR3aa: CASSKDSETQYF
CDR3nt: TGTGCCAGCAGCAAGGACTCAGAGACCCAGTACTTC

d_gene: TRBD2
abundance: NA
j_gene: TRBJ2-7
v_gene: TRBV10-3
CDR3aa: CAISDLVRGSSYEQYF
CDR3nt: TGTGCCATCAGTGATCTTGTGCGGGGGAGCTCCTACGAGCAGTACTTC

d_gene: NA
abundance: NA
j_gene: TRBJ2-1
v_gene: TRBV7-3
CDR3aa: CASSLNGEPLYNEQFF
CDR3nt: TGTGCCAGCAGCTTAAATGGCGAGCCCCTCTACAATGAGCAGTTCTTC

d_gene: NA
abundance: once
j_gene: TRBJ1-1
v_gene: TRBV12-3/TRBV12-4
CDR3aa: CASVQPNTEAFF
CDR3nt: TGTGCCAGCGTGCAGCCGAACACTGAAGCTTTCTTT

d_gene: NA
abundance: once
j_gene: TRBJ2-1
v_gene: TRBV9
CDR3aa: CASSGAGVWNEQFF
CDR3nt: TGTGCCAGCAGCGGGGCAGGGGTCTGGAATGAGCAGTTCTTC

d_gene: NA
abundance: NA
j_gene: TRBJ2-5
v_gene: TRBV6-2/TRBV6-3
CDR3aa: CASSLGLETQYF
CDR3nt: TGTGCCAGCAGTTTAGGGTTAGAGACCCAGTACTTC

d_gene: TRBD1
abundance: NA
j_gene: TRBJ1-6
v_gene: TRBV19
CDR3aa: CASSTRTGGVRNSPLHF
CDR3nt: TGTGCCAGTAGTACACGAACAGGGGGCGTTAGGAATTCACCCCTCCACTTT

d_gene: NA
abundance: NA
j_gene: TRBJ2-3
v_gene: TRBV7-9
CDR3aa: CASSLVGNPDTQYF
CDR3nt: TGTGCCAGCAGCTTAGTTGGGAACCCAGATACGCAGTATTTT

d_gene: TRBD2
abundance: NA
j_gene: TRBJ2-4
v_gene: TRBV6-5
CDR3aa: CASSYEVAGENIQYF
CDR3nt: TGTGCCAGCAGTTACGAGGTAGCGGGAGAGAACATTCAGTACTTC

d_gene: TRBD1
abundance: NA
j_gene: TRBJ2-2
v_gene: TRBV9
CDR3aa: CASSTTTGGSNTGELFF
CDR3nt: TGTGCCAGCAGCACGACGACAGGGGGCTCGAACACCGGGGAGCTGTTTTTT

d_gene: NA
abundance: NA
j_gene: TRBJ2-7
v_gene: TRBV4-2
CDR3aa: CASSQGQVSYEQYF
CDR3nt: TGTGCCAGCAGCCAGGGGCAGGTCTCCTACGAGCAGTACTTC

d_gene: TRBD1
abundance: NA
j_gene: TRBJ1-2
v_gene: TRBV27
CDR3aa: CASSLRDRDYGYTF
CDR3nt: TGTGCCAGCAGTTTGCGGGACAGGGACTATGGCTACACCTTC

d_gene: TRBD1
abundance: NA
j_gene: TRBJ2-7
v_gene: TRBV2
CDR3aa: CASSGDRPAYF
CDR3nt: TGTGCCAGCAGTGGGGACAGACCCGCTTACTTC

d_gene: TRBD1
abundance: NA
j_gene: TRBJ1-1
v_gene: TRBV3-1/TRBV3-2
CDR3aa: CASSRQGAAAEAFF
CDR3nt: TGTGCCAGCAGCCGCCAGGGGGCAGCGGCTGAAGCTTTCTTT